This is a list of T cell receptor beta chains from one sample in a study of graft-versus-host responses after intestinal transplantation. Their antigen targets remain unknown. Method: immunoSEQ multiplex PCR; TCRdb's copy keeps in-frame clones and lacks some. The sample yields 90,000 to 120,000 clones, about 87% seen once. Sequencing used unstimulated CD4+ T cells sorted from spleen or lymph node cells, obtained before transplant. These receptors were obtained from a human donor who was the organ donor for an intestinal transplant. CDR3s include the opening cysteine and the closing phenylalanine or tryptophan. A D gene is named only where the DNA matches it firmly. Not every row has a clone size; where given, it reads once, few, many or a size class.

TRBJ1-2	.	TRBV2	TRBD1	CASGSGTGTGGYTF	TGTGCCAGTGGATCCGGGACAGGGACTGGCGGCTACACCTTC
TRBJ2-2	.	TRBV6-5	TRBD1	CASSSGQGLNTGELFF	TGTGCCAGCAGTTCTGGACAGGGCCTGAACACCGGGGAGCTGTTTTTT
TRBJ2-3	.	TRBV6-1	.	CASSSGDTQYF	TGTGCCAGCAGCTCCGGGGATACGCAGTATTTT
TRBJ2-7	.	TRBV11-2	.	CASSPDTFRDYEQYF	TGTGCCAGCAGCCCGGACACGTTCCGGGACTACGAGCAGTACTTC
TRBJ2-5	.	TRBV14	.	CASSLIRGTLRTQETQYF	TGTGCCAGCAGCCTAATCAGGGGGACTCTCAGGACCCAAGAGACCCAGTACTTC
TRBJ2-7	.	TRBV2	.	CASRAPGTQQPLEQYF	TGTGCCAGCAGGGCTCCCGGGACCCAGCAGCCCCTCGAGCAGTACTTC
TRBJ1-5	.	TRBV6-6	TRBD1	CASSEDRGSNQPQHF	TGTGCCAGCAGTGAGGACAGGGGAAGCAATCAGCCCCAGCATTTT
TRBJ2-5	.	TRBV19	TRBD1	CASTGQGKETQYF	TGTGCCAGCACGGGACAGGGGAAAGAGACCCAGTACTTC
TRBJ1-5	.	TRBV4-1	.	CASSQDGRGTQPQHF	TGCGCCAGCAGCCAAGATGGGAGGGGAACTCAGCCCCAGCATTTT
TRBJ2-1	.	TRBV4-1	.	CASSQDLSNEQFF	TGCGCCAGCAGCCAAGATCTGAGCAATGAGCAGTTCTTC
TRBJ2-3	.	TRBV27	.	CASSLSQVVDTQYF	TGTGCCAGCAGTTTATCACAGGTAGTAGATACGCAGTATTTT
TRBJ2-3	.	TRBV28	.	CASETPGGDTQYF	TGTGCCAGCGAAACCCCCGGAGGAGATACGCAGTATTTT
TRBJ1-2	.	TRBV11-2	.	CASSLTGLGGYTF	TGTGCCAGCAGCTTAACAGGATTGGGGGGCTACACCTTC
TRBJ1-1	.	TRBV10-1	TRBD1	CASSVLSGQGNTEAFF	TGCGCCAGCAGTGTCCTCTCGGGACAGGGGAACACTGAAGCTTTCTTT
TRBJ1-2	.	TRBV28	.	CASIGLPTRGDNNYGYTF	TGTGCCAGCATCGGTTTGCCGACCAGGGGCGATAATAACTATGGCTACACCTTC
TRBJ2-6	.	TRBV14	.	CASSRGSSGANVLTF	TGTGCCAGCAGCCGAGGGTCCTCTGGGGCCAACGTCCTGACTTTC
TRBJ2-7	.	TRBV20-1	.	CSGLGPYEQYF	TGCAGCGGGCTGGGGCCCTACGAGCAGTACTTC
TRBJ2-1	once	TRBV5-6	TRBD2	CASSLPTLAGSYNEQFF	TGTGCCAGCAGCTTGCCAACACTAGCGGGAAGCTACAATGAGCAGTTCTTC
TRBJ2-5	.	TRBV5-1	TRBD2	CASSFTSGSKETQYF	TGCGCCAGCAGCTTCACTAGCGGGAGTAAGGAGACCCAGTACTTC
TRBJ2-7	.	TRBV7-2	.	CASSLVAAVEQYF	TGTGCCAGCAGCTTAGTGGCTGCAGTCGAGCAGTACTTC
TRBJ1-1	.	TRBV6-5	.	CASSYSEGTEAFF	TGTGCCAGCAGTTACTCTGAGGGCACTGAAGCTTTCTTT
TRBJ2-5	.	TRBV9	TRBD2	CASSVVGTSGQETQYF	TGTGCCAGCAGCGTAGTAGGGACTAGCGGCCAAGAGACCCAGTACTTC
TRBJ2-7	.	TRBV19	TRBD2	CAPGRTSGGSSYEQYF	TGTGCCCCTGGCAGGACTAGCGGGGGGTCCTCCTACGAGCAGTACTTC
TRBJ2-2	.	TRBV6-4	.	CASSDLGGRGTGELFF	TGTGCCAGCAGTGACTTGGGGGGCCGTGGCACCGGGGAGCTGTTTTTT
TRBJ2-3	.	TRBV7-2	TRBD1	CASSRRTGSTDTQYF	TGTGCCAGCAGCCGACGGACAGGTAGCACAGATACGCAGTATTTT
TRBJ2-1	.	TRBV7-9	TRBD2	CASSLGAGGTYNEQFF	TGTGCCAGCAGCTTAGGAGCGGGGGGGACCTACAATGAGCAGTTCTTC
TRBJ2-3	once	TRBV19	TRBD2	CASRAGGTDTQYF	TGTGCCAGTAGGGCGGGAGGCACAGATACGCAGTATTTT
TRBJ1-5	.	TRBV28	.	CASSLGGHSNQPQHF	TGTGCCAGCAGTTTAGGGGGGCATAGCAATCAGCCCCAGCATTTT
TRBJ2-6	.	TRBV2	.	CASSDRANVLTF	TGTGCCAGCAGTGACAGAGCCAACGTCCTGACTTTC
TRBJ2-5	.	TRBV27	TRBD2	CASTPRGSGGETQYF	TGTGCCAGCACCCCCAGAGGGAGCGGGGGAGAGACCCAGTACTTC
TRBJ1-1	.	TRBV11-2	.	CASSLSRGRDTEAFF	TGTGCCAGCAGCTTATCCCGGGGTCGGGACACTGAAGCTTTCTTT
TRBJ2-3	.	TRBV5-4	.	CASSLSGLRDTQYF	TGTGCCAGCAGCTTGAGTGGCCTGAGGGATACGCAGTATTTT
TRBJ2-1	few	TRBV10-3	TRBD2	CAISDVGTSGNNEQFF	TGTGCCATCAGTGACGTGGGGACTAGCGGGAACAATGAGCAGTTCTTC
TRBJ1-1	.	TRBV6-1	.	CASSGSESLREAFF	TGTGCCAGCAGTGGATCGGAGTCCCTACGAGAAGCTTTCTTT
TRBJ2-2	.	TRBV5-4	TRBD2	CASSAGLAETGELFF	TGTGCCAGCAGCGCGGGACTAGCGGAAACCGGGGAGCTGTTTTTT
TRBJ2-1	.	TRBV5-5	.	CASSSNRDLRWFF	TGTGCCAGCAGCTCCAACCGGGATCTTAGGTGGTTCTTC
TRBJ2-2	.	TRBV6-5	TRBD1	CASHTGTGWGGELFF	TGTGCCAGCCATACGGGGACAGGGTGGGGCGGGGAGCTGTTTTTT
TRBJ1-1	.	TRBV10-3	.	CAKSSGAGTEAFF	TGTGCCAAATCCTCGGGCGCGGGCACTGAAGCTTTCTTT
TRBJ2-3	.	TRBV18	.	CASTSTRIADTQYF	TGTGCCAGCACCTCGACAAGAATCGCAGATACGCAGTATTTT
TRBJ2-1	.	TRBV11-2	TRBD2	CASSLDGGGDEQFF	TGTGCCAGCAGCTTAGATGGCGGGGGGGATGAGCAGTTCTTC
TRBJ2-1	.	TRBV10-2	.	CASSSDRGLYNEQFF	TGCGCCAGCAGCTCCGACAGAGGCCTATACAATGAGCAGTTCTTC
TRBJ2-2	.	TRBV12-5	.	CASGLPLGTNTGELFF	TGTGCTAGTGGTTTGCCCCTGGGCACCAACACCGGGGAGCTGTTTTTT